Listed here is a single TCR beta chain. What it recognizes is unknown. RNA, once extracted, was reverse transcribed into cDNA for use as the sequencing template. Produced via immunoSEQ multiplex PCR; TCRdb's table is partial and in-frame only. The sample consists of 60,000 to 65,000 clones, roughly two fifths of them appearing once. The source of the sample is a study of CD8+ T cells in alopecia areata. CDR1 and CDR2 (germline): MNHEY, SVGAGI. The CDR3 runs to 13 residues. V was trimmed by 6 bases and J by 6 bases, leaving 14 bases between them. Study outcomes and limitations: Normal-skin resident alphabeta T cells also appear among scalp sample sequences. Higher clonality and more expanded CD8+ clones appeared in lesional than normal scalp.

The genes are TRBV6-5 and TRBJ1-2; D may be TRBD1 (5 bases). Sequencing was carried out using NKG2D-low CD8+ T cells sorted from blood. The clonotype originates from a human donor with alopecia areata. The CDR3, as DNA: TGTGCCAGCAGATGGGGGGGGAGTGATGGCTACACCTTC. This gives the protein CASRWGGSDGYTF.